This T cell receptor (beta chain) appears in the sequencing data of a study of blood T cell repertoires in COVID-19. Whole-study context: The United States, Italy and Spain supplied acute and convalescent COVID-19 samples. PBMCs, B-cell-depleted T cells, or T cells provided the cDNA or gDNA that made up the material.

There are 14 residues in the CDR3. Germline CDR1 is SGDLS and CDR2 is YYNGEE. The ends lost 4 bases at V and 9 bases at J; junction bases unmatched: 9. How the authors handled the data: Reference gene primer amplification yielded estimated nucleated cell counts. Produced via immunoSEQ multiplex PCR; TCRdb's table is partial and in-frame only. V, J and clone size are those of that table, while D and trimming were read from the DNA. This table holds approximately 60,000 clones, about 81% found once. This clone was observed once. What was sequenced was peripheral blood. V gene TRBV9 combines with J gene TRBJ2-1; 8 bases fit TRBD2. The TCR sequence derives from a man between 65 and 85 years old with active COVID-19. This CDR3 is CASSPRRLATEQFF. The CDR3 DNA reads as TGTGCCAGCAGCCCCCGTCGACTAGCGACTGAGCAGTTCTTC.